This TCR beta chain was sequenced in a study of Ad26.COV2.S vaccination and SARS-CoV-2 variants. Study details: The donor belonged to the COV1001 Ad26.COV2.S trial arm.

Specified treatment: around 19 received Ad26.COV2.S at low or high dose, single or two shots; 5 received placebo; per-sample allocation not given. Sampling happened 63 days after the first vaccine or placebo injection. This clone was seen more than once but under ten times. Produced via immunoSEQ multiplex PCR; TCRdb's table is partial and in-frame only. The table shows about 350,000 clones, with 70% to 90% occurring only once. The CDR3 extends over 14 amino acids. The junction had 7 bases not matched to a gene; V was cut back by 7 bases and J by 4 bases. Germline V lookup: CDR1 SGHKS, CDR2 YYEKEE (reference sequence).

Specimen: peripheral blood, collected in a trial of Ad26.COV2.S vaccine versus placebo. V and J are TRBV5-5 and TRBJ2-2; 7 bases are shared with TRBD2. The TCR sequence derives from a person aged 18-60 years who received the Ad26.COV2.S COVID-19 vaccine or a placebo. Here the CDR3 reads CASGTGGGTGELFF. Here the CDR3 DNA reads TGTGCCAGCGGGACGGGCGGGGGCACCGGGGAGCTGTTTTTT.